One and the same sample provided the 25 T cell receptor beta chains below, sequenced in a study of beta chain features in type 1 diabetes. The study reverse transcribed the entire isolated RNA, so it sequenced expressed TCRB transcripts. Assay used: immunoSEQ multiplex PCR; TCRdb lists only in-frame clones, some missing. The table includes hundreds of thousands of clones, around 14% detected once. Source material: naive CD4+ T cells from blood. These receptors were obtained from a man younger than 40 in good health.

The sample holds a few counts of this clone. The chain has TRBV12-5 and TRBJ2-2; D is ambiguous. The germline CDR1 and CDR2 sequences are LGHNT and FRNRAP. V was clipped by 6 bases and J by 2 bases, with 7 bases between them. There are 13 residues in the CDR3. In nucleotides, the CDR3 is TGTGCTAGTGGGTCCCTTAACACCGGGGAGCTGTTTTTT. Protein: CASGSLNTGELFF. Based on the CDR3 plus reference TRBV12-5 and TRBJ2-2, the full variable domain is DARVTQTPRHKVTEMGQEVTMRCQPILGHNTVFWYRQTMMQGLELLAYFRNRAPLDDSGMPKDRFSAEMPDATLATLKIQPSEPRDSAVYFCASGSLNTGELFFGEGSRLTVL.

The gene calls are TRBV7-2 and TRBJ2-5, with 9 bases identical to TRBD2. Losses at the gene ends were 2 bases for V and 4 bases for J; bases not matched to a gene: 8. CDR1 and CDR2 (germline): SGHTA, FQGNSA. The CDR3 contains 16 residues. CDR3 sequence (DNA): TGTGCCAGCAGCTTAAAAGGGACTAGCTACCGAGAGACCCAGTACTTC. Translated: CASSLKGTSYRETQYF.

The chain joins TRBV7-9 to TRBJ1-4, with D uncertain. CDR3 length: 16 residues. Germline V lookup: CDR1 SEHNR, CDR2 FQNEAQ (reference sequence). Trimming shortened V by 0 bases and J by 2 bases, and 10 bases separated the two germline ends. CDR3 amino acids: CASSLARGSTNEKLFF. As DNA, the CDR3 is TGTGCCAGCAGCTTAGCGCGAGGGAGTACTAATGAAAAACTGTTTTTT.

The V call is TRBV7-2, the J call TRBJ1-1; perhaps TRBD1 as D (5 bases). Germline lookup yields CDR1 SGHTA and CDR2 FQGNSA. Trimming removed 2 bases at V and 1 base at J, with 17 bases between. CDR3 length: 17 residues. The CDR3 DNA sequence: TGTGCCAGCAGCTTAAGCCTCCGGGGCAGAGAGAACACTGAAGCTTTCTTT. It codes for CASSLSLRGRENTEAFF.

This clone was seen only a few times. This chain connects TRBV15 to TRBJ1-1; 8 nucleotides agree with TRBD1. In germline, CDR1 is LNHNV, CDR2 YYDKDF (reference sequence). This CDR3 has 19 residues. V was clipped by 0 bases and J by 0 bases; unmatched bases: 12. Here the CDR3 reads CATSRDRSDRVFVNTEAFF. The CDR3 bases are TGTGCCACCAGCAGAGATAGGTCGGACAGGGTTTTTGTGAACACTGAAGCTTTCTTT. Based on the CDR3 plus reference TRBV15 and TRBJ1-1, the full variable domain is DAMVIQNPRYQVTQFGKPVTLSCSQTLNHNVMYWYQQKSSQAPKLLFHYYDKDFNNEADTPDNFQSRRPNTSFCFLDIRSPGLGDTAMYLCATSRDRSDRVFVNTEAFFGQGTRLTVV.

The sample holds a few counts of this clone. The rearrangement uses TRBV7-9 and TRBJ2-3; D remains unclear. This CDR3 has 16 amino acids. CDR1 and CDR2 (germline): SEHNR, FQNEAQ (reference sequence). V lost 0 bases to trimming and J lost 2 bases, with 12 bases between them. The CDR3 nucleotides read TGTGCCAGCAGCTTAGCGTTGTCAGGTTCCACAGATACGCAGTATTTT. This translates into CASSLALSGSTDTQYF.

This clone turned up a few times. The chain carries TRBV30 and TRBJ1-3; perhaps TRBD1 as D (6 bases). This CDR3 comprises 15 residues. V was cut by 0 bases and J by 4 bases, with 13 bases left in between. CDR1 is GTSNPN and CDR2 is SVGIG in the germline V gene (reference sequence). This chain's CDR3 is CAWSVHRASGNTIYF. The CDR3 nucleotides are TGTGCCTGGAGTGTACACAGGGCTTCGGGAAACACCATATATTTT.

In this sample, this clone turned up a few times. The chain has TRBV29-1 and TRBJ2-7; the D gene is possibly TRBD2 (6 bases). The germline gives CDR1 SQVTM, CDR2 ANQGSEA. Trimming cost V 2 bases and J 6 bases, with 23 bases left between them. The CDR3 loop spans 16 amino acids. CDR3 region: CSVEWQGSSPRGEQYF. CDR3 nucleotide sequence: TGCAGCGTTGAATGGCAGGGTAGTAGTCCGCGGGGCGAGCAGTACTTC.

A few counts support this clone. V is TRBV30 and J is TRBJ2-3, with unresolved D. V gave up 0 bases and J gave up 2 bases, with 9 bases separating them. The CDR3 length is 14 residues. The germline gives CDR1 GTSNPN, CDR2 SVGIG (reference sequence). The DNA of the CDR3 is TGTGCCTGGAGTGTTCTAGATACCACAGATACGCAGTATTTT. Protein product: CAWSVLDTTDTQYF.

This clone was counted a few times. This chain joins TRBV7-2 and TRBJ2-1; either TRBD1 or TRBD2 may supply D (5 bases each). There are 16 residues in the CDR3. Trimming took off 1 base at V and 2 bases at J, with 12 bases between the two ends. Germline V gene data show CDR1 as SGHTA and CDR2 as FQGNSA. CDR3 DNA sequence: TGTGCCAGCAGCTTAGGGGGACGGACCCCCTACAATGAGCAGTTCTTC. Its protein product is CASSLGGRTPYNEQFF.

J is TRBJ1-4 and V is TRBV18; D is ambiguous. This CDR3 spans 15 amino acids. The V end lost 2 bases, the J end lost 7 bases, and 14 bases lay between the germline ends. The germline V gene has CDR1 KGHSH and CDR2 LQKENI. The CDR3 spells CASSPIGSLGEKLFF. The CDR3 DNA is TGTGCCAGCTCACCAATTGGGTCCCTTGGTGAAAAACTGTTTTTT.

This clone was counted between two and nine times. The chain employs TRBV9 and TRBJ2-1; TRBD2 agrees at 9 bases. J was trimmed by 5 bases and V by 4 bases; bases with no gene match: 16. Germline CDR1 is SGDLS and CDR2 is YYNGEE. The CDR3 runs to 18 residues. CDR3 in amino acids: CASSYDSGRLAGHNEQFF. In DNA, the CDR3 is TGTGCCAGCAGCTACGACTCTGGAAGGCTAGCGGGACACAATGAGCAGTTCTTC.

V is TRBV19 and J is TRBJ2-5; D gene unclear. Trimming cost V 4 bases and J 7 bases, with 13 bases left between them. The CDR3 consists of 13 residues. Per germline, CDR1 LNHDA and CDR2 SQIVND (reference sequence). CDR3: CASSTSGRGTQYF. DNA of the CDR3: TGTGCCAGTAGTACAAGTGGCCGAGGGACCCAGTACTTC.

There are a few counts of this clone. The V call is TRBV14, the J call TRBJ1-1, with TRBD1 matching over 8 bases. The germline V gene has CDR1 SGHDN and CDR2 FVKESK. The CDR3 length is 15 residues. V lost 4 bases to trimming and J lost 0 bases; unmatched junction nucleotides: 4. This chain's CDR3 is CASSLPTGVNTEAFF. CDR3 DNA: TGTGCCAGCAGCCTACCGACAGGGGTGAACACTGAAGCTTTCTTT.

This clone was detected only a few times. This chain joins TRBV6-1 and TRBJ1-1; D possibly corresponds to TRBD1 (5 bases). Trimming removed 8 bases at V and 3 bases at J, with 13 bases between. The CDR3 has 13 residues. Looked up from germline, CDR1 is MNHNS and CDR2 is SASEGT. The CDR3 here is CASGGRGDTEAFF. CDR3 DNA sequence: TGTGCCAGCGGGGGTCGGGGTGACACTGAAGCTTTCTTT.

This clone was observed a handful of times. Other nucleotide sequences in the sample specify the same CDR3. The chain links TRBV30 to TRBJ2-1; D is unclear. Deletions cut 4 bases from V and 2 bases from J, with 6 bases between. In germline, CDR1 is GTSNPN, CDR2 SVGIG (reference sequence). The CDR3 consists of 12 residues. CDR3 coding DNA: TGTGCCTGGACGGGTGCCTACAATGAGCAGTTCTTC. Amino acids: CAWTGAYNEQFF.

The chain has TRBV4-3 and TRBJ2-7; possibly TRBD2 for D (5 bases). The V end was cut by 3 bases, the J end by 4 bases, with 13 bases between. From germline, CDR1 is LGHNA and CDR2 YSLEER. This CDR3 region has 14 residues. CDR3 amino acids: CASSHESRGYEQYF. The CDR3 nucleotides are TGCGCCAGCAGCCATGAAAGCCGGGGTTACGAGCAGTACTTC.

This clone was counted between two and nine times. The rearrangement uses TRBV2 and TRBJ2-7, with 8 bases matching TRBD1. Germline CDR1 reads SNHLY; CDR2 reads FYNNEI. Unmatched junction bases numbered 0, after V lost 8 bases and J lost 0 bases. This CDR3 comprises 12 residues. This chain's CDR3 is CASGQGSYEQYV. The CDR3 DNA reads TGTGCCAGCGGACAGGGCTCCTACGAGCAGTACGTC.

Only a few counts were recorded for this clone. This chain joins TRBV25-1 and TRBJ2-6, with 9 nucleotides matching TRBD1. CDR3 length: 17 residues. Per the germline V gene, CDR1 is MGHDK and CDR2 is SYGVNS. Trimming at V came to 8 bases and at J to 4 bases, leaving 12 bases not matched to a gene. The CDR3 loop reads CASGDRDRASGANVLTF. CDR3 in DNA: TGTGCCAGCGGGGACCGGGACAGGGCATCCGGGGCCAACGTCCTGACTTTC.

The chain carries TRBV7-3 and TRBJ2-3; D is tentatively TRBD1 or TRBD2 (6 bases each). CDR3 length: 13 residues. V lost 4 bases, J lost 6 bases, and 11 bases lay in between. The germline V gene has CDR1 SGHTA and CDR2 FQGTGA. The CDR3 region is CASSSGGGDTQYF. DNA of the CDR3: TGTGCCAGCAGCTCCGGAGGGGGTGATACGCAGTATTTT.

This clone was detected only a few times. The chain recombines TRBV6-6 with TRBJ2-1; 10 bases match TRBD2. The V segment lost 5 bases and the J segment 7 bases; nucleotides outside the gene matches: 11. Germline values: CDR1 MNHNY, CDR2 SVGAGI (reference sequence). This CDR3 has 16 residues. The CDR3: CASSRGAAGGRNEQFF. The CDR3 DNA is TGTGCCAGCAGTCGGGGGGCAGCGGGAGGGCGTAATGAGCAGTTCTTC.

This clone was seen more than once but under ten times. The chain uses TRBV11-3 and TRBJ2-1, with 10 bases identical to TRBD2. V dropped 2 bases and J dropped 9; count of bases not matched to a gene: 13. This CDR3 contains 17 residues. Germline loops: CDR1 SGHNT, CDR2 YENEEA. In DNA form, the CDR3 reads TGTGCCAGCAGCTTATCGCCAGCGGGAGGGCCTATTGGTGAGCAGTTCTTC. Protein product: CASSLSPAGGPIGEQFF.

This clone was seen a handful of times. The genes are TRBV2 and TRBJ1-1; D perhaps matches TRBD1 (5 bases). The V gene's germline CDR1 is SNHLY and CDR2 FYNNEI. Trimming removed 6 bases at V and 6 bases at J, with 17 bases between. CDR3 length: 14 residues. CDR3 coding DNA: TGTGCCAGCAGCCTGGACACCGCGGTTGCTGAAGCTTTCTTT. The encoded protein is CASSLDTAVAEAFF.

V is TRBV5-4 and J is TRBJ2-4; D not resolved. The CDR3 runs 17 residues. The V and J ends lost 0 bases and 6 bases respectively, with 19 bases between them. CDR1 is SGHNT, CDR2 YYREEE, per germline (reference sequence). In DNA, the CDR3 is TGTGCCAGCAGCTTGGACGGAAAGATCTTAGCCGGAAACATTCAGTACTTC. Its protein is CASSLDGKILAGNIQYF.

The rearrangement joins TRBV25-1 to TRBJ1-1, with D possibly matching TRBD1 (5 bases). V gave up 3 bases and J gave up 6 bases, with 8 bases separating them. Germline V gene sequence: CDR1 MGHDK, CDR2 SYGVNS. The CDR3 has 12 amino acids. The CDR3 loop reads CASSDGAAEAFF. The DNA of the CDR3 is TGTGCCAGCAGTGATGGGGCCGCTGAAGCTTTCTTT. The full variable domain, completed using reference TRBV25-1 and TRBJ1-1, is EADIYQTPRYLVIGTGKKITLECSQTMGHDKMYWYQQDPGMELHLIHYSYGVNSTEKGDLSSESTVSRIRTEHFPLTLESARPSHTSQYLCASSDGAAEAFFGQGTRLTVV.